These 29 T cell receptor beta chains were sequenced from one sample in a study of blood T cell repertoires in COVID-19. Data came from immunoSEQ multiplex PCR; TCRdb stores just in-frame clones and leaves some out. The sample contains more than 200,000 clones, around 83% of which appear only once. The sequenced sample consisted of peripheral blood. The receptors stem from a man aged 35 to 55 with active or convalescent COVID-19.

The genes are TRBV7-9 and TRBJ2-5, with TRBD1 matching over 8 bases. Germline trimming cut 7 bases from V and 5 bases from J; bases unmatched to any gene: 9. Per germline, CDR1 SEHNR and CDR2 FQNEAQ (reference sequence). The CDR3 is 14 amino acids. CDR3: CASTVSGGRETQYF. Written as DNA, the CDR3 is TGTGCCAGCACGGTTTCAGGGGGCAGGGAGACCCAGTACTTC.

The V gene is TRBV19, the J gene TRBJ1-4; possible D gene TRBD1, 5 bases. V dropped 5 bases and J dropped 4 bases, with 17 bases sitting between them. The V gene's germline CDR1 is LNHDA and CDR2 SQIVND (reference sequence). The length of the CDR3 is 16 residues. In DNA, the CDR3 is TGTGCCAGTAGTTATTCGGGAGACAGACTTAATGAAAAACTGTTTTTT. Encoded protein: CASSYSGDRLNEKLFF. The full variable domain, in which reference TRBV19 and TRBJ1-4 provide the parts outside the CDR3, is DGGITQSPKYLFRKEGQNVTLSCEQNLNHDAMYWYRQDPGQGLRLIYYSQIVNDFQKGDIAEGYSVSREKKESFPLTVTSAQKNPTAFYLCASSYSGDRLNEKLFFGSGTQLSVL.

The rearrangement uses TRBV6-2 or TRBV6-3 and TRBJ2-5; D possibly corresponds to TRBD1 (6 bases). The CDR3 covers 14 residues. V lost 5 bases and J 2 bases, leaving 12 bases between the germline ends. Looked up from germline, CDR1 is MNHEY and CDR2 is SVGEGT. The CDR3 DNA is TGTGCCAGCAGTGACAGACAGGTTCAAGAGACCCAGTACTTC. Its translation: CASSDRQVQETQYF.

The chain uses TRBV7-3 and TRBJ2-1; D perhaps matches TRBD2 (6 bases). V was cut by 5 bases and J by 6 bases, with 14 bases left in between. Germline-derived CDR1 and CDR2 are SGHTA and FQGTGA. There are 14 residues in the CDR3. Written as DNA, the CDR3 is TGTGCCAGCAGCGGAGGGGAAGGCAGCAATGAGCAGTTCTTC. Translation gives CASSGGEGSNEQFF. Together with reference TRBV7-3 and TRBJ2-1, the CDR3 gives the full variable domain: GAGVSQTPSNKVTEKGKYVELRCDPISGHTALYWYRQSLGQGPEFLIYFQGTGAADDSGLPNDRFFAVRPEGSVSTLKIQRTERGDSAVYLCASSGGEGSNEQFFGPGTRLTVL.

The chain recombines TRBV7-9 with TRBJ1-1; perhaps TRBD1 as D (5 bases). Trimming cost V 0 bases and J 11 bases, with 10 bases left between them. CDR1 and CDR2 from the germline V gene are SEHNR and FQNEAQ (reference sequence). The CDR3 totals 12 residues. The CDR3 protein is CASSLAARAAFF. Here the CDR3 DNA reads TGTGCCAGCAGCTTAGCAGCCAGGGCGGCTTTCTTT.

With respect to this clone: In the same sample, other DNA sequences code for this CDR3. The rearrangement links TRBV3-1 (or the pseudogene TRBV3-2) to TRBJ1-1; D possibly corresponds to TRBD1 (6 bases). V dropped 0 bases and J dropped 4 bases, with 9 bases sitting between them. This CDR3 region has 14 residues. CDR1 LGHDT and CDR2 YNNKEL come from the germline V gene (reference sequence). CDR3 coding DNA: TGTGCCAGCAGCCAAGATTTAGGGGGCACTGAAGCTTTCTTT. Amino acid sequence: CASSQDLGGTEAFF.

The rearrangement joins TRBV6-2 or TRBV6-3 to TRBJ1-3; 7 bases line up with TRBD1. This CDR3 spans 17 amino acids. Germline lookup yields CDR1 MNHEY and CDR2 SVGEGT. The trim removed 0 bases at V and 1 base at J, leaving 6 bases unmatched. This CDR3 reads CASSYSTGVNSGNTIYF. CDR3 sequence (DNA): TGTGCCAGCAGTTACTCTACAGGGGTGAATTCTGGAAACACCATATATTTT.

The V and J genes are TRBV18 and TRBJ2-3, with D unresolved. In germline, CDR1 is KGHSH, CDR2 LQKENI. CDR3 length: 16 residues. V shed 3 bases and J shed 0 bases, with 13 bases lying between them. The CDR3 protein is CASSPLPGSSTDTQYF. The CDR3 bases are TGTGCCAGCTCACCGCTGCCCGGGTCCAGCACAGATACGCAGTATTTT.

The chain has TRBV30 and TRBJ2-7; TRBD1 agrees at 11 bases. The CDR3 is 13 amino acids. Unmatched junction bases numbered 2, after V lost 5 bases and J lost 2 bases. In germline, CDR1 is GTSNPN, CDR2 SVGIG (reference sequence). The CDR3 region is CAWGTGGTYEQYF. The CDR3 DNA follows: TGTGCCTGGGGGACAGGGGGAACCTACGAGCAGTACTTC.

This rearrangement joins TRBV5-6 to TRBJ1-2; TRBD1 matches 7 bases. With V trimmed by 4 bases and J by 4 bases, 7 bases remained unmatched. The CDR3 runs 14 residues. Per germline, CDR1 SGHDT and CDR2 YYEEEE. The CDR3 reads CASSTGTASYGYTF. The CDR3, as DNA: TGTGCCAGCAGCACCGGGACAGCCTCCTATGGCTACACCTTC.

This clone was counted a single time. The chain recombines TRBV13 with TRBJ2-7; 13 nucleotides agree with TRBD2. The CDR3 contains 19 residues. Germline values: CDR1 PRHDT, CDR2 FYEKMQ (reference sequence). V lost 5 bases, J lost 3 bases, and 16 bases stayed unmatched. The CDR3 DNA is TGTGCCAGCAGCCAAGCGAAGACTAGCGGGAGGCCCCGATACTACGAGCAGTACTTC. As protein: CASSQAKTSGRPRYYEQYF.

This sequence joins TRBV19 and TRBJ2-7; TRBD2 aligns across 8 bases. This CDR3 has 15 amino acids. Germline-derived CDR1 and CDR2 are LNHDA and SQIVND (reference sequence). The J segment lost 0 bases and the V segment lost 4 bases, leaving 5 bases of the junction unmatched. The CDR3 sequence is CASSTLAASSYEQYF. The CDR3 DNA is TGTGCCAGTAGTACACTAGCGGCGAGCTCCTACGAGCAGTACTTC.

This chain links TRBV6-6 with TRBJ1-4, with 9 nucleotides matching TRBD1. The V and J ends lost 2 bases and 7 bases, in that order; junction bases with no gene match: 8. The germline V gene encodes CDR1 MNHNY and CDR2 SVGAGI (reference sequence). The CDR3 length is 16 residues. CDR3 sequence (DNA): TGTGCCAGCAGTTACAGGAGACAGGGGGAGGGTGAAAAACTGTTTTTT. Translating it yields CASSYRRQGEGEKLFF.

The chain employs TRBV3-1 (or the pseudogene TRBV3-2) and TRBJ2-7; D is possibly TRBD2 (6 bases). The V and J ends lost 2 bases and 1 base respectively, with 12 bases between them. CDR3 length: 15 residues. Germline CDR1 is LGHDT and CDR2 is YNNKEL (reference sequence). CDR3 amino acids: CASSQSGTPSYEQYF. The CDR3 region has the DNA TGTGCCAGCAGCCAATCCGGGACTCCTTCCTACGAGCAGTACTTC.

The J gene is TRBJ1-1, the V gene TRBV27; D is uncertain. This CDR3 region has 15 residues. V lost 0 bases and J lost 0, with 8 bases in between. The germline V gene has CDR1 MNHEY and CDR2 SMNVEV (reference sequence). Here the CDR3 DNA reads TGTGCCAGCAGTTTATCGAACGGGTTGAACACTGAAGCTTTCTTT. This gives the protein CASSLSNGLNTEAFF.

V gene TRBV24-1 combines with J gene TRBJ2-3; 8 bases map to TRBD2. V gave up 3 bases and J gave up 11 bases; unmatched junction bases: 12. This CDR3 comprises 15 residues. The germline V gene has CDR1 KGHDR and CDR2 SFDVKD. CDR3 sequence: CATSDTRFAGGGQYF. As DNA, the CDR3 is TGTGCCACCAGTGATACAAGGTTTGCGGGAGGTGGGCAGTATTTT.

The chain is built from TRBV28 and TRBJ2-2, with 9 bases aligning to TRBD2. Per germline, CDR1 MDHEN and CDR2 SYDVKM. The CDR3 runs 15 residues. The V segment lost 2 bases and the J segment 5 bases; nucleotides outside the gene matches: 3. For the CDR3, the DNA is TGTGCCAGCAGTTTAGTGCTAGCGGGAACCGGGGAGCTGTTTTTT. It is translated as CASSLVLAGTGELFF.

Of note for this clone: Different DNA sequences within this sample yield the same CDR3. The chain employs TRBV18 and TRBJ1-5, with 8 bases fitting TRBD1. The germline V gene has CDR1 KGHSH and CDR2 LQKENI. The V segment lost 5 bases and the J segment 3 bases; nucleotides outside the gene matches: 6. The CDR3 sequence is 15 residues long. CDR3 amino acids: CASSGGQGHNQPQHF. The CDR3 DNA sequence: TGTGCCAGCTCAGGCGGACAGGGACACAATCAGCCCCAGCATTTT.

The rearrangement joins TRBV6-5 to TRBJ1-1; 8 nucleotides agree with TRBD1. This CDR3 region has 14 residues. Trimming removed 4 bases from V and 4 bases from J; junction bases left unmatched: 5. Germline V CDR1 and CDR2: MNHEY, SVGAGI. CDR3 sequence reads: CASSSRGRGTEAFF. For the CDR3, the DNA is TGTGCCAGCAGTTCCAGGGGGCGCGGCACTGAAGCTTTCTTT.

This chain uses TRBV7-2 with TRBJ2-3; 8 nucleotides agree with TRBD2. The CDR3 is made up of 14 amino acids. Per the germline V gene, CDR1 is SGHTA and CDR2 is FQGNSA. After removal of 2 bases from V and 6 bases from J, the junction contained 4 bases not matched to a gene. The CDR3 reads CASSLKLAVDTQYF. Written as DNA, the CDR3 is TGTGCCAGCAGCTTAAAACTAGCGGTGGATACGCAGTATTTT.

The V call is TRBV5-5, the J call TRBJ1-4; D not certain. In germline, CDR1 is SGHKS, CDR2 YYEKEE (reference sequence). This CDR3 region has 16 residues. Trimming cost V 1 base and J 2 bases, with 12 bases left between them. The CDR3 protein is CASSLYYFPTNEKLFF. The CDR3 region has the DNA TGTGCCAGCAGCTTGTACTACTTCCCCACTAATGAAAAACTGTTTTTT.

This chain connects TRBV24-1 to TRBJ2-6, with D tentatively TRBD1 (8 bases). V lost 4 bases to trimming and J lost 0 bases, with 18 bases between them. Germline V gene lookup returns CDR1 KGHDR and CDR2 SFDVKD. The CDR3 loop spans 19 amino acids. CDR3 coding DNA: TGTGCCACCAGTGACAATGGACAGGGACTACTCTCTGGGGCCAACGTCCTGACTTTC. Translating it yields CATSDNGQGLLSGANVLTF.

The chain recombines TRBV3-1 (or the pseudogene TRBV3-2) with TRBJ2-2; D may be TRBD2 (5 bases). Trimming removed 0 bases from V and 3 bases from J, with 14 bases in between. There are 17 residues in the CDR3. Germline loops: CDR1 LGHDT, CDR2 YNNKEL (reference sequence). CDR3 loop: CASSQDILGLYTGELFF. CDR3 in DNA: TGTGCCAGCAGCCAAGATATACTAGGTCTGTACACCGGGGAGCTGTTTTTT.

The chain has TRBV7-2 and TRBJ2-1; 10 bases align to TRBD2. The length of the CDR3 is 15 residues. In germline, CDR1 is SGHTA, CDR2 FQGNSA. With 5 bases clipped from V and 7 bases from J, the junction kept 8 bases outside the gene matches. CDR3 nucleotide sequence: TGTGCCAGCAGCCCAGCAGGTAGCGGGAGGAATGAGCAGTTCTTC. Protein product: CASSPAGSGRNEQFF.

The chain employs TRBV18 and TRBJ1-5; D gene uncertain. Germline V lookup: CDR1 KGHSH, CDR2 LQKENI. The V end was cut by 0 bases, the J end by 3 bases, with 9 bases between. This CDR3 contains 15 residues. This chain's CDR3 is CASSPPPDSNQPQHF. Here the CDR3 DNA reads TGTGCCAGCTCACCACCGCCGGACTCCAATCAGCCCCAGCATTTT.

This rearrangement joins TRBV19 to TRBJ1-6; no clear D. Trimming removed 6 bases at V and 9 bases at J, with 18 bases between. Germline V gives CDR1 LNHDA, CDR2 SQIVND (reference sequence). The CDR3 runs 15 residues. The CDR3 sequence: CASSQNPGGTSPLHF. In DNA, the CDR3 is TGTGCCAGTAGCCAGAATCCTGGAGGTACTTCACCCCTCCACTTT.

V is TRBV10-3 and J is TRBJ2-7; the match to TRBD2 covers 7 bases. The CDR3 consists of 15 residues. From germline, CDR1 is ENHRY and CDR2 SYGVKD. V lost 4 bases and J lost 6; bases outside the gene matches: 12. CDR3 coding DNA: TGTGCCATCAGTGGGGCGGGAGCTATGGTTGGCGAGCAGTACTTC. Residues: CAISGAGAMVGEQYF.

This clone was picked up one time. The V call is TRBV6-5, the J call TRBJ1-2, with a possible D match to TRBD1 (5 bases). Trimming took off 6 bases at V and 7 bases at J, with 21 bases between the two ends. Germline assignment: CDR1 MNHEY and CDR2 SVGAGI. The CDR3 contains 15 residues. CDR3 residues: CASSSTPGSLSGYTF. The CDR3 nucleotides are TGTGCCAGCAGCTCAACCCCAGGGTCTTTGAGTGGCTACACCTTC.

There are a few counts of this clone. The gene calls are TRBV7-9 and TRBJ2-5, with a weak D call TRBD2 (6 bases). From germline, CDR1 is SEHNR and CDR2 FQNEAQ (reference sequence). V gave up 8 bases and J gave up 3 bases, with 13 bases separating them. The CDR3 covers 13 residues. The chain's CDR3 is CASCIPSEETQYF. The CDR3 nucleotides read TGTGCCAGCTGCATCCCTAGCGAAGAGACCCAGTACTTC.